Below, 7 T cell receptor beta chains from the same sample are listed, as sequenced in a study of molecular identifiers for immune sequencing clone quantification. TCRdb ran MiXCR on the PCR reads and lists one entry per CDR3 protein. The sample contains roughly 300,000 distinct CDR3 sequences, roughly a quarter of which appear only once. The material sequenced was naive CD8+ T cells from blood, with Jurkat cell RNA spiked in. Stated subset: FACS-sorted CD8+CD4-CCR7+CD45RA+ naive T cells. Receptor source: a human donor in good health. Some libraries in this study had Jurkat cell RNA spiked in.

V is TRBV7-9 and J is TRBJ1-6, with unresolved D. V lost 1 base, J lost 5 bases, and 12 bases lay in between. Germline assignment: CDR1 SEHNR and CDR2 FQNEAQ (reference sequence). This CDR3 is built from 16 residues. Here the CDR3 DNA reads TGTGCCAGCAGCTTAGGTCCGGGCGTCGATAATTCACCCCTCCACTTT. Translation: CASSLGPGVDNSPLHF.

In this sample, this clonotype turned up once. The chain carries TRBV30 and TRBJ2-3, with D unclear. Germline loops: CDR1 GTSNPN, CDR2 SVGIG (reference sequence). The CDR3 spans 13 residues. Trimming took 1 base from V and 4 from J, leaving 9 bases between them. The CDR3 is CAWSGQPPDTQYF. For the CDR3, the DNA is TGTGCCTGGAGTGGCCAGCCCCCAGATACGCAGTATTTT.

This chain uses TRBV7-8 with TRBJ1-6; D gene unclear. V was clipped by 5 bases and J by 14 bases, with 22 bases between them. From germline, CDR1 is SGHVS and CDR2 FQNEAQ. The CDR3 is 15 residues long. The CDR3 sequence: CASSRSGGGVFSLHF. The CDR3 DNA reads as TGTGCCAGCAGCCGCAGCGGAGGTGGGGTTTTTTCCCTCCACTTT.

V and J are TRBV9 and TRBJ1-4, with D tentatively TRBD1 (5 bases). Deletions cut 0 bases from V and 0 bases from J, with 12 bases between. This CDR3 spans 17 amino acids. Germline V gene data show CDR1 as SGDLS and CDR2 as YYNGEE. The CDR3 bases are TGTGCCAGCAGCGTAGGGGTGATGGGGGCAACTAATGAAAAACTGTTTTTT. Encoded protein: CASSVGVMGATNEKLFF.

The chain links TRBV20-1 to TRBJ2-3; 15 nucleotides line up with TRBD2. There are 19 residues in the CDR3. Germline V CDR1 and CDR2: DFQATT, SNEGSKA (reference sequence). V dropped 5 bases and J dropped 2; count of bases not matched to a gene: 14. The CDR3 protein is CSAGGTSGGPRTFTDTQYF. CDR3 sequence (DNA): TGCAGTGCTGGGGGGACTAGCGGGGGGCCAAGGACCTTCACAGATACGCAGTATTTT.

The chain links TRBV9 to TRBJ1-1; a possible D gene is TRBD1 (5 bases). This CDR3 has 15 residues. Germline V lookup: CDR1 SGDLS, CDR2 YYNGEE. Trimming pared 3 bases from V and 1 base from J, leaving 13 bases between. For the CDR3, the DNA is TGTGCCAGCAGCGAGATGACAGATCCGAACACTGAAGCTTTCTTT. Translating gives CASSEMTDPNTEAFF.

This clonotype was recorded many times. The chain employs TRBV14 and TRBJ1-1, with unresolved D. Between the trimmed V and J ends, which lost 0 bases and 5 bases, there was a span of 25 bases. The germline CDR1 and CDR2 sequences are SGHDN and FVKESK. This CDR3 has 19 amino acids. The CDR3 here is CASSQDSSVASRSHTEAFF. CDR3 DNA: TGTGCCAGCAGCCAAGATAGTAGCGTAGCGTCCAGGTCGCATACTGAAGCTTTCTTT.